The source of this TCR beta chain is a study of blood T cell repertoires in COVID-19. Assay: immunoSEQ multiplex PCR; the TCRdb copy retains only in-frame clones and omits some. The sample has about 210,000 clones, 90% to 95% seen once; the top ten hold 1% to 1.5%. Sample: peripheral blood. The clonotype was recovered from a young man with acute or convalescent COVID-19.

The CDR3 loop reads CSVDRAGVADTQYF. CDR3 nucleotides: TGCAGCGTTGATCGAGCGGGAGTTGCAGATACGCAGTATTTT. The chain is built from TRBV29-1 and TRBJ2-3; 8 bases are shared with TRBD2. The CDR3 is 14 amino acids. Trimming removed 3 bases from V and 4 bases from J; junction bases left unmatched: 6. Germline V CDR1 and CDR2: SQVTM, ANQGSEA.